This passage covers 30 T cell receptor beta chains from one sample sequenced in a study of T cells in Graves' hyperthyroidism and ophthalmopathy (dated by TCRdb to 2018 to 2020). The receptor library was made with multiplex PCR. TCRdb records Illumina HiSeq 2000 as the sequencer. TCR beta CDR3 regions were amplified from RNA transcripts. The TCR CDR3 was subjected to a first round of RT-PCR using the HTBI primer set and the Qiagen OneStep RT-PCR kit. Using fastp trimming at Q25 and MiXCR clonotype assembly, TCRdb reanalyzed the public sequencing data and kept in-frame beta chains. Identical CDR3 proteins give one entry, which carries the most common genes and DNA. The table for this sample lists about 600,000 distinct CDR3 sequences; 13% to 15% of them were counted only once. The biggest ten clones account for roughly 7.7% of the sample. Sequences were obtained from blood. The origin of the receptors is a young woman with Graves' ophthalmopathy.

This clonotype has a count of ten or more. The junction and the germline gene differ at one end; a read error may be behind it. The chain links TRBV28 to TRBJ2-7, with TRBD2 identical over 8 bases. Per the germline V gene, CDR1 is MDHEN and CDR2 is SYDVKM. The CDR3 spans 13 residues. CDR3 DNA: TGTGCCAGCAGTTCCGGGGGGGGGTACGTGCAGTACTTC. Amino acid sequence: CASSSGGGYVQYF.

The V and J genes are TRBV4-3 and TRBJ1-2; no definite D call. The ends were cut back, 0 bases at V and 0 bases at J, with 2 bases in the middle. Germline CDR1 is LGHNA and CDR2 is YSLEER. CDR3 length: 13 amino acids. The DNA for the CDR3 is TGCGCCAGCAGCCAAGATCCTAACTATGGCTACACCTTC. It codes for CASSQDPNYGYTF.

About this clonotype itself: A much more abundant neighbour one base away suggests this may be a read error. V is TRBV10-3 and J is TRBJ2-7, with D unresolved. CDR1 and CDR2 (germline): ENHRY, SYGVKD. The V gene lost 8 bases and the J gene lost 6 bases, with 11 bases spanning the gap. The CDR3 is 11 amino acids. CDR3 sequence reads: CAIGLPCEQYF. CDR3 bases: TGTGCCATCGGGCTCCCCTGCGAGCAGTACTTC.

The chain links TRBV12-3 or TRBV12-4 to TRBJ1-6, with 9 bases matching TRBD1. J gave up 9 bases and V 6 bases, and 3 bases lay outside the gene matches. The length of the CDR3 is 13 residues. CDR3 region: CASRDRGGSPLHF. CDR3 nucleotide sequence: TGTGCCAGCAGGGACAGGGGTGGTTCACCCCTCCACTTT.

The chain is built from TRBV28 and TRBJ2-5, with 9 nucleotides matching TRBD2. This CDR3 has 14 amino acids. V was pared by 6 bases and J by 3 bases, with 5 bases of the junction left unmatched. From germline, CDR1 is MDHEN and CDR2 SYDVKM. The CDR3 sequence is CASRPTSGEETQYF. The CDR3 region has the DNA TGTGCCAGCAGGCCGACTAGCGGCGAAGAGACCCAGTACTTC.

This clonotype came up many times. The CDR3 nucleotides read TGTGCCAGCAGCCCTCACTATGGCTACACCTTC. As protein: CASSPHYGYTF. The genes are TRBV12-3 or TRBV12-4 and TRBJ1-2, with D unresolved. The CDR3 is 11 amino acids. Deletions cut 6 bases from V and 3 bases from J, with 5 bases between.

This clonotype has a count of ten or more. V and J are TRBV2 and TRBJ1-4, with D perhaps TRBD1 (5 bases). CDR3 length: 11 residues. In germline, CDR1 is SNHLY, CDR2 FYNNEI. The germline V and J ends were trimmed by 4 bases and 8 bases, with 5 bases remaining between them. CDR3 region: CASSAGEKLFF. The CDR3 coding sequence is TGTGCCAGCAGTGCAGGGGAAAAACTGTTTTTT.

This clonotype appeared many times. The V call is TRBV3-1, the J call TRBJ1-6; D ambiguous. Germline CDR1 reads LGHDT; CDR2 reads YNNKEL (reference sequence). The CDR3 length is 13 residues. Trimming left V 0 bases short and J 14 bases short, with 11 bases between. DNA for the CDR3: TGTGCCAGCAGCCAAGAAGGCCCGGCGGCCCTCCACTTT. It translates to CASSQEGPAALHF.

This chain connects TRBV5-6 to TRBJ2-1; 7 bases align to TRBD2. CDR3 length: 17 amino acids. Germline V lookup: CDR1 SGHDT, CDR2 YYEEEE. V trimming: 4 bases; J trimming: 0 bases; junction bases outside the gene matches: 10. The CDR3 bases are TGTGCCAGCAGCCGTCTGCCCCTAGCGGCCTCCTACAATGAGCAGTTCTTC. Translated, it gives CASSRLPLAASYNEQFF.

This clonotype was counted many times. CDR3 coding DNA: TGTGCCAGCAGTTTTGGGTCGGACAGGGGTTACAATGAGCAGTTCTTC. Protein: CASSFGSDRGYNEQFF. The chain carries TRBV28 and TRBJ2-1, with TRBD1 identical over 9 bases. The V gene's germline CDR1 is MDHEN and CDR2 SYDVKM. The CDR3 extends over 16 amino acids. The V and J ends lost 3 bases and 4 bases, in that order; junction bases with no gene match: 7. The full variable domain, with the rest looked up from reference TRBV28 and TRBJ2-1, is DVKVTQSSRYLVKRTGEKVFLECVQDMDHENMFWYRQDPGLGLRLIYFSYDVKMKEKGDIPEGYSVSREKKERFSLILESASTNQTSMYLCASSFGSDRGYNEQFFGPGTRLTVL.

This clonotype was detected many times. J is TRBJ2-7 and V is TRBV12-3 or TRBV12-4; 9 bases line up with TRBD1. The trim removed 6 bases at V and 5 bases at J, leaving 11 bases unmatched. The CDR3 consists of 15 residues. CDR3: CASSAAGTGTDEQYF. The CDR3 DNA sequence: TGTGCCAGCAGCGCGGCCGGGACAGGGACCGACGAGCAGTACTTC.

This clonotype was observed at least ten times. The V gene is TRBV28, the J gene TRBJ2-3, with 7 bases that match TRBD2. This CDR3 is 17 amino acids long. Germline V gene sequence: CDR1 MDHEN, CDR2 SYDVKM. V lost 4 bases, J lost 0 bases, and 10 bases stayed unmatched. CDR3: CASSSLAEPVSTDTQYF. The CDR3 DNA reads as TGTGCCAGCAGTTCTCTAGCGGAACCGGTTAGCACAGATACGCAGTATTTT.

This sequence joins TRBV6-1 and TRBJ1-5; 8 nucleotides match TRBD1. Losses at the gene ends were 6 bases for V and 9 bases for J; bases not matched to a gene: 10. From germline, CDR1 is MNHNS and CDR2 SASEGT. The length of the CDR3 is 14 residues. The CDR3, as DNA: TGTGCCAGCAGCGACGGGGGACAGGTGTCGCCCCAGCATTTT. This gives the protein CASSDGGQVSPQHF.

In its sample, this clonotype was seen a few times. This rearrangement joins TRBV19 to TRBJ1-1, with 7 bases fitting TRBD1. The ends lost 10 bases at V and 2 bases at J; junction bases unmatched: 13. Germline V gene sequence: CDR1 LNHDA, CDR2 SQIVND (reference sequence). The CDR3 contains 15 residues. The CDR3 here is CANTGTARGNTEAFF. CDR3 nucleotides: TGTGCCAATACCGGGACAGCGAGGGGAAACACTGAAGCTTTCTTT.

This clonotype was counted ten times or more. The V gene is TRBV7-8, the J gene TRBJ1-2; D is undetermined. Trimming shortened V by 5 bases and J by 3 bases, and 16 bases separated the two germline ends. The CDR3 totals 15 residues. Germline-derived CDR1 and CDR2 are SGHVS and FQNEAQ. The CDR3 nucleotides read TGTGCCAGCAGCCTCCGGGTGACTGGCTACTATGGCTACACCTTC. This translates into CASSLRVTGYYGYTF.

CDR3 sequence: CASSRLGDRLSYEQYF. The CDR3 DNA follows: TGTGCCAGCAGCCGCCTAGGGGACAGGCTCTCCTACGAGCAGTACTTC. The J gene is TRBJ2-7, the V gene TRBV7-9, with 8 bases fitting TRBD1. Trimming at V came to 5 bases and at J to 0 bases, leaving 9 bases not matched to a gene. From germline, CDR1 is SEHNR and CDR2 FQNEAQ (reference sequence). The CDR3 runs 16 residues.

This clonotype has at least ten counts. The V gene is TRBV20-1, the J gene TRBJ1-1, with D hard to call. Germline CDR1 and CDR2: DFQATT and SNEGSKA (reference sequence). V lost 3 bases to trimming and J lost 7 bases, with 9 bases between them. The CDR3 totals 11 residues. CDR3 amino acids: CSASFVYEAFF. The CDR3, as DNA: TGCAGTGCTAGTTTCGTCTATGAAGCTTTCTTT.

This clonotype was seen repeatedly, ten times or more. The genes are TRBV7-8 and TRBJ1-1; no clear D gene. The CDR3 consists of 16 residues. V dropped 4 bases and J dropped 1 base, with 16 bases sitting between them. Germline V gives CDR1 SGHVS, CDR2 FQNEAQ. The CDR3 nucleotides read TGTGCCAGCAGCTCCCCCAAAGGGTTTGGGAACACTGAAGCTTTCTTT. Translation gives CASSSPKGFGNTEAFF.

This clonotype has a handful of counts. The chain has TRBV27 and TRBJ1-1; D unresolved. This CDR3 is 14 amino acids long. CDR1 MNHEY and CDR2 SMNVEV come from the germline V gene (reference sequence). V was cut by 5 bases and J by 1 base, with 11 bases left in between. The CDR3 coding sequence is TGTGCCAGCAGTCGTGACCTTGGGAACACTGAAGCTTTCTTT. Protein product: CASSRDLGNTEAFF.

This clonotype occurred many times. This chain links TRBV7-2 with TRBJ1-2; the D gene is possibly TRBD1 (5 bases). The CDR3 length is 15 residues. Trimming removed 1 base from V and 7 bases from J, with 16 bases in between. Germline V lookup: CDR1 SGHTA, CDR2 FQGNSA. In DNA, the CDR3 is TGTGCCAGCAGCTTAGAGGGACGGCGACTCGGTGGCTACACCTTC. Its translation is CASSLEGRRLGGYTF.

This clonotype occurred many times. The V and J genes are TRBV18 and TRBJ2-1; 8 nucleotides match TRBD2. The length of the CDR3 is 13 residues. CDR1 KGHSH and CDR2 LQKENI come from the germline V gene. The V segment lost 3 bases and the J segment 6 bases; nucleotides outside the gene matches: 1. As DNA, the CDR3 is TGTGCCAGCTCACCCAGCGGGAGCAATGAGCAGTTCTTC. This codes for CASSPSGSNEQFF.

This chain uses TRBV5-6 with TRBJ1-2; perhaps TRBD1 as D (6 bases). V lost 6 bases and J 3 bases, leaving 15 bases between the germline ends. CDR1 SGHDT and CDR2 YYEEEE come from the germline V gene. CDR3 length: 14 amino acids. The CDR3 region has the DNA TGTGCCAGCATCACTATCGGGACACACTATGGCTACACCTTC. Encoded protein: CASITIGTHYGYTF.

This clonotype came up a few times. CDR3 nucleotide sequence: TGTGCCAGCAGTCCTCCTAGCGGGAGGGCCAAAGATACGCAGTATTTT. This gives the protein CASSPPSGRAKDTQYF. The chain combines TRBV5-4 with TRBJ2-3; 12 positions agree with TRBD2. The CDR3 loop spans 16 amino acids. Germline V gene lookup returns CDR1 SGHNT and CDR2 YYREEE (reference sequence). J gave up 5 bases and V 5 bases, and 9 bases lay outside the gene matches.

This clonotype was seen repeatedly, ten times or more. The V call is TRBV2, the J call TRBJ2-7; 8 nucleotides match TRBD2. The CDR3 spans 15 residues. Germline V gene data show CDR1 as SNHLY and CDR2 as FYNNEI. The junction had 14 bases not matched to a gene; V was cut back by 6 bases and J by 7 bases. CDR3 amino acids: CASSSLGREAGEQYF. In nucleotides, the CDR3 is TGTGCCAGCAGCTCACTAGGGCGGGAGGCGGGGGAGCAGTACTTC.

This clonotype occurred a few times. A much larger clone lies a single base off, so this may be a read error. CDR3 protein: CASSLGLAGHSEQFF. The CDR3 DNA reads TGTGCCAGCAGCTTAGGACTAGCGGGTCACAGTGAGCAGTTCTTC. This chain uses TRBV7-2 with TRBJ2-1; 10 nucleotides agree with TRBD2. CDR1 SGHTA and CDR2 FQGNSA come from the germline V gene. Trimming cost V 1 base and J 9 bases; bases outside gene matches: 6. This CDR3 is built from 15 residues.

This clonotype has ten or more counts. V is TRBV3-1 and J is TRBJ2-1; possible D gene TRBD1, 5 bases. This CDR3 has 18 amino acids. Germline CDR1 is LGHDT and CDR2 is YNNKEL (reference sequence). V was pared by 1 base and J by 3 bases, with 19 bases between. The CDR3 region has the DNA TGTGCCAGCAGCCAAGTTACGTTGACAGAAAATTACTACAATGAGCAGTTCTTC. As protein: CASSQVTLTENYYNEQFF.

The sample holds many counts of this clonotype. The J gene is TRBJ2-1, the V gene TRBV11-2; D may match TRBD1 or TRBD2 (5 bases each). V was clipped by 2 bases and J by 3 bases, with 11 bases between them. Germline CDR1 reads SGHAT; CDR2 reads FQNNGV. CDR3 length: 15 amino acids. CDR3: CASSLIVGRYNEQFF. For the CDR3, the DNA is TGTGCCAGCAGCTTAATAGTGGGACGCTACAATGAGCAGTTCTTC.

The table lists this clonotype with a few counts. This chain connects TRBV6-5 to TRBJ1-3; D is unclear. Germline CDR1 reads MNHEY; CDR2 reads SVGAGI. The CDR3 is 13 amino acids. The V gene lost 2 bases and the J gene lost 7 bases, with 9 bases spanning the gap. CDR3 residues: CASSYPAENTIYF. The DNA of the CDR3 is TGTGCCAGCAGTTACCCCGCGGAGAACACCATATATTTT.

The V gene is TRBV20-1, the J gene TRBJ2-3; 9 nucleotides agree with TRBD1. CDR1 and CDR2 from the germline V gene are DFQATT and SNEGSKA (reference sequence). V was pared by 3 bases and J by 5 bases, with 6 bases of the junction left unmatched. This CDR3 is 14 amino acids long. This CDR3 is CSARGDRARDTQYF. In DNA form, the CDR3 reads TGCAGTGCTAGGGGGGACAGGGCTAGAGATACGCAGTATTTT.

This clonotype was seen at least ten times. The chain joins TRBV10-3 to TRBJ2-1; D is undetermined. This CDR3 contains 14 residues. Between the trimmed V and J ends, which lost 0 bases and 11 bases, there was a span of 14 bases. Germline CDR1 ENHRY, CDR2 SYGVKD. This CDR3 reads CAISESSVHFKQFF. The DNA for the CDR3 is TGTGCCATCAGTGAGTCTTCGGTCCACTTCAAGCAGTTCTTC.